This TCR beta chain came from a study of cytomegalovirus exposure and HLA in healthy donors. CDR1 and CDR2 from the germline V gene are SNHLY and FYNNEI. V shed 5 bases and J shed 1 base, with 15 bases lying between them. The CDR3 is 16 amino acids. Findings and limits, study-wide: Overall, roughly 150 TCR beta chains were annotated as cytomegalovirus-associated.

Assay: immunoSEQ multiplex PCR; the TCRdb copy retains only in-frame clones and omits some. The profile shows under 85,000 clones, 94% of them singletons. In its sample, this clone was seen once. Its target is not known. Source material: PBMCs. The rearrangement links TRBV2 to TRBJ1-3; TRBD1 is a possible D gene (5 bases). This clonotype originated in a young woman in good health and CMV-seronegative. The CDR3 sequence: CASSTTGLLSGNTIYF. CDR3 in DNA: TGTGCCAGCAGTACTACGGGACTTTTATCTGGAAACACCATATATTTT. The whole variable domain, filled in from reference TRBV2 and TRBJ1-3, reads EPEVTQTPSHQVTQMGQEVILRCVPISNHLYFYWYRQILGQKVEFLVSFYNNEISEKSEIFDDQFSVERPDGSNFTLKIRSTKLEDSAMYFCASSTTGLLSGNTIYFGEGSWLTVV.